The rows below give T cell receptor beta chains drawn from one sample of a study of blood T cell repertoires in COVID-19. Repertoires were generated with immunoSEQ multiplex PCR, while TCRdb's copy carries only in-frame clones and drops some. The sample contains under 500,000 clones, more than 85% of which appear only once. The material sequenced was peripheral blood. These receptors were obtained from a woman under 40 with acute or convalescent COVID-19. CDR3s include the opening cysteine and the closing phenylalanine or tryptophan. The D gene is left open where the match is weak. Size values are once, few and many counts, or a class for expanded clones, and some rows have none.

>TRBJ2-7|TRBV28|-|-
TGTGCCAGCAGTTTACGTGCCCAGGGGTACTACGAGCAGTACTTC
CASSLRAQGYYEQYF
>TRBJ1-1|TRBV2|-|TRBD1
TGTGCCAGCAGAAGACAGGGAGGCTACACTGAAGCTTTCTTT
CASRRQGGYTEAFF
>TRBJ2-7|TRBV7-2|-|TRBD2
TGTGCCAGCAGCACAAGCGGGGGGGTTACCTACGAGCAGTACTTC
CASSTSGGVTYEQYF
>TRBJ2-7|TRBV12-3/TRBV12-4|-|-
TGTGCCAGCAGTTTAGCGCCGTCGGGCGAGCAGTACTTC
CASSLAPSGEQYF
>TRBJ2-7|TRBV2|once|-
TGTGCCAGCAGCTTGGGCAGAGTCTCCTACGAGCAGTACTTC
CASSLGRVSYEQYF
>TRBJ1-2|TRBV12-3/TRBV12-4|few|-
TGTGCCAGCAGTTCTCGAGGCGATGGCTACACCTTC
CASSSRGDGYTF
>TRBJ1-5|TRBV6-1|-|-
TGTGCCAGCAGTGAGGACATCTATAGCAATCAGCCCCAGCATTTT
CASSEDIYSNQPQHF
>TRBJ2-3|TRBV4-1|-|-
TGCGCCAGCAGCGCCCGGACAGAGAGCACAGATACGCAGTATTTT
CASSARTESTDTQYF
>TRBJ2-1|TRBV3-1/TRBV3-2|-|-
TGTGCCAGCAGCCAAGCGGATGAGCAGTTCTTC
CASSQADEQFF
>TRBJ1-3|TRBV9|-|TRBD1
TGTGCCAGCAGCGGGACAGGTTGGACCATATATTTT
CASSGTGWTIYF
>TRBJ2-3|TRBV18|-|-
TGTGCCAGCTCACTGTTTCCCCAACGGTCCACAGATACGCAGTATTTT
CASSLFPQRSTDTQYF
>TRBJ2-3|TRBV7-8|-|-
TGTGCCAGCAGCTTAGGGCAGGGCAAGGGCACAGATACGCAGTATTTT
CASSLGQGKGTDTQYF
>TRBJ2-5|TRBV24-1|-|-
TGTGCCACCAGTGATATGGCTTCCGAGACCCAGTACTTC
CATSDMASETQYF
>TRBJ2-2|TRBV27|-|-
TGTGCCAGCAAACCCGGGGGAAACGGGGAGCTGTTTTTT
CASKPGGNGELFF
>TRBJ2-1|TRBV11-3|-|TRBD2
TGTGCCAGCAGCCCGCGGGGGGCCGCGGGTAATGAGCAGTTCTTC
CASSPRGAAGNEQFF
>TRBJ2-7|TRBV5-4|few|TRBD1
TGTGCCAGCAGCGTCGGGACAGGGGACTACGAGCAGTACTTC
CASSVGTGDYEQYF
>TRBJ2-6|TRBV10-3|-|-
TGTGCCATCAGGGGCCCTGGGGCCAACGTCCTGACTTTC
CAIRGPGANVLTF
>TRBJ2-7|TRBV18|-|-
TGTGCCAGCTCACCGGGCACCTACGAGCAGTACTTC
CASSPGTYEQYF
>TRBJ1-6|TRBV30|few|TRBD1
TGTGCCTGGAGTGCGGGACAGGATAATTCACCCCTCCACTTT
CAWSAGQDNSPLHF
>TRBJ2-1|TRBV6-5|-|TRBD2
TGTGCCAGCAGTTACTCGTCGGGGGGGGTGGATGAGCAGTTCTTC
CASSYSSGGVDEQFF
>TRBJ2-5|TRBV10-2|few|TRBD1
TGCGCCAGCAGTGAGCCTTTGAGACAGGGGTCAGAGACCCAGTACTTC
CASSEPLRQGSETQYF
>TRBJ2-5|TRBV4-1|-|TRBD1
TGCGCCAGCAGCCAAGTCCCCCCGGCAGGGGGCCAAGAGACCCAGTACTTC
CASSQVPPAGGQETQYF
>TRBJ2-7|TRBV15|-|-
TGTGCCACCAGCAGAGGGGGAGATATTAAGGCCGAGCAGTACTTC
CATSRGGDIKAEQYF
>TRBJ2-5|TRBV7-8|-|-
TGTGCCAGCAGCTTACGCGGCCCGATGGAGACCCAGTACTTC
CASSLRGPMETQYF
>TRBJ1-6|TRBV6-2/TRBV6-3|-|TRBD1
TGTGCCAGCAGTTATATGGGACAGGGGGCCGGGGTCGCGCCCCTCCACTTT
CASSYMGQGAGVAPLHF
>TRBJ2-7|TRBV6-5|-|TRBD1
TGTGCCAGCGGACAGGGTTTGCACGAGCAGTACTTC
CASGQGLHEQYF
>TRBJ2-7|TRBV2|once|TRBD2
TGTGCCAGCAGAGGACTAGACAACTACGAGCAGTACTTC
CASRGLDNYEQYF
>TRBJ2-1|TRBV9|once|-
TGTGCCAGCAGCGCCTACGGGGGGCCGGGGAATGAGCAGTTCTTC
CASSAYGGPGNEQFF
>TRBJ2-7|TRBV5-5|-|TRBD1
TGTGCCAGCAGCTCAACAGGGACAGGGGGGTACGAGCAGTACTTC
CASSSTGTGGYEQYF
>TRBJ2-1|TRBV13|once|TRBD1
TGTGCCAGCAGCCAGGACAGGGGGACTAATTACAATGAGCAGTTCTTC
CASSQDRGTNYNEQFF
>TRBJ2-3|TRBV7-3|once|-
TGTGCCAGCAGCTCAAGGGGGGGAGGCACAGATACGCAGTATTTT
CASSSRGGGTDTQYF
>TRBJ1-4|TRBV18|-|-
TGTGCCAGCTCCGAACAGACAGTCGGGTTCACTAATGAAAAACTGTTTTTT
CASSEQTVGFTNEKLFF
>TRBJ2-1|TRBV7-9|-|TRBD1
TGTGCCAGCAGCCTCACAGGGGTAGGTGGTAATGAGCAGTTCTTC
CASSLTGVGGNEQFF
>TRBJ2-1|TRBV6-5|-|-
TGTGCCAGCAGTTCCGGGACTTCTCAGTTCTTC
CASSSGTSQFF
>TRBJ1-6|TRBV14|-|-
TGTGCCAGCAGCTCTCGGACGGGGTCACCCCTCCACTTT
CASSSRTGSPLHF
>TRBJ2-2|TRBV6-6|-|-
TGTGCCAGCCTAGGGGGAGCGGGACAGAACACCGGGGAGCTGTTTTTT
CASLGGAGQNTGELFF
>TRBJ2-1|TRBV6-5|-|TRBD2
TGTGCCAGCAGTTACGCTAGCGGGGGATACAATGAGCAGTTCTTC
CASSYASGGYNEQFF
>TRBJ2-6|TRBV15|-|-
TGTGCCACCAGCACCGGGACACCTGGCTCTGGGGCCAACGTCCTGACTTTC
CATSTGTPGSGANVLTF
>TRBJ1-3|TRBV3-1/TRBV3-2|-|-
TGTGCCAGCAGCCTCATCCCCAGAGGCTCTGGAAACACCATATATTTT
CASSLIPRGSGNTIYF
>TRBJ2-2|TRBV7-8|-|-
TGTGCCAGCAGCTTAGCACAGAACACCGGGGAGCTGTTTTTT
CASSLAQNTGELFF
>TRBJ1-5|TRBV19|-|-
TGTGCCAGTACCACTGAACGACAGCCCCAGCATTTT
CASTTERQPQHF
>TRBJ2-1|TRBV5-5|-|-
TGTGCCAGCAGCCCGGAGGGTCTCGGTGAGCAGTTCTTC
CASSPEGLGEQFF
>TRBJ2-1|TRBV10-3|-|TRBD2
TGTGCCATCAGAACACCTAGCGGGGGGCCGGCTGAGCAGTTCTTC
CAIRTPSGGPAEQFF
>TRBJ1-1|TRBV25-1|-|-
TGTGCCAGCAGTATGGGACAATTGAACACTGAAGCTTTCTTT
CASSMGQLNTEAFF
>TRBJ2-6|TRBV7-3|-|-
TGTGCCAGCAAATACTCTGGGGCCAACGTCCTGACTTTC
CASKYSGANVLTF
>TRBJ1-1|TRBV28|few|TRBD1
TGTGCCAGCAGGGGACAGTTGAACACTGAAGCTTTCTTT
CASRGQLNTEAFF
>TRBJ2-1|TRBV7-3|-|TRBD2
TGTGCCATCCATAGCGGGGACGTCAATGAGCAGTTCTTC
CAIHSGDVNEQFF
>TRBJ2-5|TRBV27|-|-
TGTGCCAGCAGTTTTAACCTGAGAGATACCCAGTACTTC
CASSFNLRDTQYF
>TRBJ1-4|TRBV7-8|-|TRBD1
TGTGCCAGCAGTTACAGGGGGCTGAATGAAAAACTGTTTTTT
CASSYRGLNEKLFF